This T cell receptor beta chain was identified in a study of T-cell reconstitution after alpha-beta-depleted transplantation in children. Researchers prepared the TCRbeta library using unique molecular identifiers, the study reports. TCRdb called the PCR reads again in MiXCR, with one record for every CDR3 protein. The sample holds 170,000 or so distinct CDR3 sequences, approximately 6.6% seen once. At least ten counts were recorded for this clonotype. The junction had 9 bases not matched to a gene; V was cut back by 3 bases and J by 5 bases. CDR1 and CDR2 from the germline V gene are LNHDA and SQIVND (reference sequence). This CDR3 spans 15 amino acids.

The source material was PBMCs from the stem cell graft donor, sampled from the stem cell graft. This clonotype originated in a human donor who donated a stem cell graft to a child with Wiskott-Aldrich syndrome. This chain uses TRBV19 with TRBJ1-2, with 7 bases lining up with TRBD1. This CDR3 reads CASSIPGTALYGYTF. The CDR3 DNA reads as TGTGCCAGTAGTATCCCCGGGACAGCACTGTATGGCTACACCTTC. The entire variable domain, with the rest obtained from reference TRBV19 and TRBJ1-2, is as follows: DGGITQSPKYLFRKEGQNVTLSCEQNLNHDAMYWYRQDPGQGLRLIYYSQIVNDFQKGDIAEGYSVSREKKESFPLTVTSAQKNPTAFYLCASSIPGTALYGYTFGSGTRLTVV.